This entry describes one T cell receptor (beta chain). What it recognizes is unknown. The PCR employed 60 Vbeta primers together with 13 Jbeta primers. As originally analysed: As a later analysis found, there were 70 million to 90 million unique TCR beta chains, of which some 10 million were shared. The protocol was immunoSEQ multiplex PCR, while the TCRdb copy is restricted to in-frame clones and leaves out a portion. V, J and clone size are those of that table, while D and trimming were read from the DNA. The sample contains over 200,000 clones, 85% to 90% of which appear only once. This sample stems from a study of cytomegalovirus exposure and HLA in healthy donors. About the research overall: In an early release, HLA-typed donors contributed tens of millions of unique TCR sequences. Study results and caveats: Most TCR beta V segments were productive about 87% or about 30% of the time in an earlier analysis. The study assumed roughly uniform donor sequencing depth for presence/absence analyses.

The CDR3 is 16 amino acids. V lost 3 bases and J lost 5, with 18 bases in between. The germline CDR1 and CDR2 sequences are SNHLY and FYNNEI. The chain is built from TRBV2 and TRBJ2-3; tentatively, D is TRBD2 (5 bases). Material: PBMCs. The sequence was obtained from a human donor in good health. CDR3 in DNA: TGTGCCAGCAGTGACGACGGTCGGGAAGTAGTAGATACGCAGTATTTT. Amino acid sequence: CASSDDGREVVDTQYF.